This T cell receptor beta chain was sequenced for a study of blood T cells in healthy people across ages. Isolated per sample were at least 6 million PBMCs. Study outcomes and limitations: The study lacked donor CMV status, which possibly confounded expanded clonotype changes.

Then a second PCR, running roughly 6 to 11 cycles, was carried out with a sample-barcoded 5' primer and a J-beta primer mix. One entry per CDR3 protein results from TCRdb running MiXCR on the 5' RACE reads. There are roughly 570,000 distinct CDR3 sequences in the sample; roughly a quarter occur only once, and 15% to 20% lies in the top ten. This clonotype was counted ten times or more. Its antigen is unidentified. Sequenced input: blood. The source is a woman in her 70s in good health.

CDR3 in DNA: TGTGCCAGCAGCTCCCAGGGAAGCAATCAGCCCCAGCATTTT. This codes for CASSSQGSNQPQHF. The V gene is TRBV7-2, the J gene TRBJ1-5, with D possibly being TRBD1 (5 bases). CDR1 is SGHTA, CDR2 FQGNSA, per germline. This CDR3 region has 14 residues. Trimming took 4 bases from V and 1 from J, leaving 8 bases between them.